This note documents a single TCR beta chain sequence. Antigen specificity is unknown. TCRdb processed the RT-PCR reads anew with MiXCR; each CDR3 protein has one entry. The profile covers 600,000 to 850,000 distinct CDR3 sequences, with around 15% appearing a single time and roughly 7.6% taken by the ten largest. This entry belongs to a study of response to subunit inactivated influenza vaccine. Findings of the study overall: T cells newly recruited by each seasonal influenza vaccination are few, the authors suggested.

The CDR3 has 16 amino acids. J lost 5 bases, V lost 5 bases, and 11 bases had no gene match. CDR1 is SEHNR and CDR2 is FQNEAQ in the germline V gene (reference sequence). The V call is TRBV7-9, the J call TRBJ2-2; 7 nucleotides match TRBD1. This specimen consisted of PBMCs from blood, obtained 14 days before vaccination. The TCR originated in a man between 45 and 60 years old who received an inactivated influenza vaccine. This CDR3 reads CASSGGGQVGTGELFF. The CDR3 region has the DNA TGTGCCAGCAGCGGAGGCGGACAGGTTGGGACCGGGGAGCTGTTTTTT.